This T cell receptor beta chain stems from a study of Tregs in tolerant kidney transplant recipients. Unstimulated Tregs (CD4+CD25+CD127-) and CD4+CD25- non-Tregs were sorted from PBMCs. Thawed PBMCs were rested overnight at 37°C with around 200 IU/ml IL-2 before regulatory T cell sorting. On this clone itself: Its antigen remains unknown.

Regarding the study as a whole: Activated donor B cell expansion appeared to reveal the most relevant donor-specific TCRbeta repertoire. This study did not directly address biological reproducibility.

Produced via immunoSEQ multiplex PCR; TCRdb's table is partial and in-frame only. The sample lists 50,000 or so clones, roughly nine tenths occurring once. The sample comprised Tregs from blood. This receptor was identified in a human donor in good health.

The CDR3 loop reads CASRSWGGSTEAFF. The CDR3 DNA reads TGTGCCAGCAGGAGTTGGGGAGGGAGCACTGAAGCTTTCTTT. The rearrangement links TRBV7-6 to TRBJ1-1, with D uncertain. Trimming removed 6 bases from V and 4 bases from J, with 15 bases in between. Germline V gene data show CDR1 as SGHVS and CDR2 as FNYEAQ. The CDR3 loop spans 14 amino acids. The full variable domain, in which reference TRBV7-6 and TRBJ1-1 provide the parts outside the CDR3, is GAGVSQSPRYKVTKRGQDVALRCDPISGHVSLYWYRQALGQGPEFLTYFNYEAQQDKSGLPNDRFSAERPEGSISTLTIQRTEQRDSAMYRCASRSWGGSTEAFFGQGTRLTVV.